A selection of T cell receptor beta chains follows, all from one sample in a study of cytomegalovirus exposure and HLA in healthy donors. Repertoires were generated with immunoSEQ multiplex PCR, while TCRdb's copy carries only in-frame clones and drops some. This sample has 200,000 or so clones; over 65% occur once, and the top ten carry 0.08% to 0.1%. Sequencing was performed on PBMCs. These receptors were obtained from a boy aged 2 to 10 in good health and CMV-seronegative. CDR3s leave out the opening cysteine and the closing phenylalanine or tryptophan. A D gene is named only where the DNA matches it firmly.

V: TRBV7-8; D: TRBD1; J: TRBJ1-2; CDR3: ASSSLDRERGGYT
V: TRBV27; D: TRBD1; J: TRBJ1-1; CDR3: ASSLWPPRTGDQLNTEAF
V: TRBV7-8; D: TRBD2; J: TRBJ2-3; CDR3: ASSRTRLAGSDTQY
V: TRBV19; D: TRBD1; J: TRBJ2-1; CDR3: ASSMGDRAAQF
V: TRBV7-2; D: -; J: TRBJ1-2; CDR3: ASSLAQGYYGYT
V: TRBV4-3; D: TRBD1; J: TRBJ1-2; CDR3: ASSQDGGGGRLMYGYT
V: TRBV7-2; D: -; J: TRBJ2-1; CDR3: ASSPSVIGLQF
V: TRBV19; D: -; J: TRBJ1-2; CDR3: ASSMRVLGGYT
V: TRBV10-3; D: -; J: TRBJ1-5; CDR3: AIYAGGNQPQH
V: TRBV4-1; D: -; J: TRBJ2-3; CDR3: ASSQRAPYHGTDTQY
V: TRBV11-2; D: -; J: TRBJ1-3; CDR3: ASSLGILPGGGNTIY
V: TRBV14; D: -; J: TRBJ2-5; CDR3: ASSQGKGTFQETQY
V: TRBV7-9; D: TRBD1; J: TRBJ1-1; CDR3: ASSLTGAGTEAF